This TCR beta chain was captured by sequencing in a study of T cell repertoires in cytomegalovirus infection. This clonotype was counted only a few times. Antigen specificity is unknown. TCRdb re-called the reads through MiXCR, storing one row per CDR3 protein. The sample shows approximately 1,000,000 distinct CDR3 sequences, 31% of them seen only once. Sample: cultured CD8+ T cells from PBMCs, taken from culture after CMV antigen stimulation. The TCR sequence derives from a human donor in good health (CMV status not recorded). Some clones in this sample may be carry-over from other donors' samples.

The CDR3 nucleotides are TGTGCCATCAGTGAGTCTCGGCCGGGACAGGGCACTGAAGCTTTCTTT. As protein: CAISESRPGQGTEAFF. V usage is TRBV10-3 and J usage is TRBJ1-1; 9 bases map to TRBD1. Germline CDR1 is ENHRY and CDR2 is SYGVKD. V dropped 0 bases and J dropped 4; count of bases not matched to a gene: 6. This CDR3 contains 16 residues.